This TCR beta chain was sequenced for a study of radiotherapy plus CTLA-4 blockade in lung cancer. Study-wide context: The study recorded objective responses in less than 20% of patients and disease control in 31%. Study results and limitations: Expansion in blood of tumor-derived TCR clones was seen after radiotherapy plus ipilimumab.

Using immunoSEQ multiplex PCR, the repertoire was profiled, and TCRdb retains in-frame clones only, with some absent. This table has 90,000 to 100,000 clones, roughly 88% appearing once. CDR1 is SGHNT and CDR2 is YYREEE in the germline V gene (reference sequence). This CDR3 spans 11 amino acids. V was cut by 4 bases and J by 5 bases, with 6 bases left in between. As to this clone: Its antigen is undetermined.

The receptor comes from a human donor with non-small cell lung cancer that progressed on radiotherapy plus ipilimumab. Sequencing used peripheral blood, obtained from a patient treated with radiotherapy plus ipilimumab. V and J are TRBV5-4 and TRBJ2-5, with D possibly TRBD2 on 5 matching bases. The chain's CDR3 is CASSRGETQYF. The CDR3 coding sequence is TGTGCCAGCAGCCGAGGGGAGACCCAGTACTTC.